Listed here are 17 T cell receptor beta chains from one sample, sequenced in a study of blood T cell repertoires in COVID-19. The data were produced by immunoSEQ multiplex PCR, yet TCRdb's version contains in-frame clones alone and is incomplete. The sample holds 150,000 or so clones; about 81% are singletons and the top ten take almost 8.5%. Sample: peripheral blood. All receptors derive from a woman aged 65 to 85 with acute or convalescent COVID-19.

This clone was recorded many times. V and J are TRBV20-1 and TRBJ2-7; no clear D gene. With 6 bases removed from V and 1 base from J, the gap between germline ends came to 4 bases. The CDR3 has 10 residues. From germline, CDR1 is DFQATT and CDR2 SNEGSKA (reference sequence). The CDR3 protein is CSALSYEQYF. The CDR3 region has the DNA TGCAGTGCACTTTCCTACGAGCAGTACTTC.

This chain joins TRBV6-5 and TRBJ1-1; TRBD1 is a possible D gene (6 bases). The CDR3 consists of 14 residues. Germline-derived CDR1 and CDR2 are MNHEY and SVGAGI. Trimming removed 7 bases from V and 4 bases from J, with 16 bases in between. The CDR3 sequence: CASKPNREGTEAFF. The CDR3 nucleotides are TGTGCCAGCAAACCAAACAGGGAGGGCACTGAAGCTTTCTTT.

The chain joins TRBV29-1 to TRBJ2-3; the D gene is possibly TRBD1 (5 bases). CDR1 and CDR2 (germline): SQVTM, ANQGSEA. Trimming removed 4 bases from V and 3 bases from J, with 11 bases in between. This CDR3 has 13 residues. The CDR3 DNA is TGCAGCGTTGGGCAGGGTTCGACAGATACGCAGTATTTT. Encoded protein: CSVGQGSTDTQYF.

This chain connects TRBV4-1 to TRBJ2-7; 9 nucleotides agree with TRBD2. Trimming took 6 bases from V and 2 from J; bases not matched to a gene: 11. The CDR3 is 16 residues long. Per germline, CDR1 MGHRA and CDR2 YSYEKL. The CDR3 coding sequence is TGCGCCAGCAGGAAGGATATAGCGGGGGTAACCTACGAGCAGTACTTC. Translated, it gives CASRKDIAGVTYEQYF.

The CDR3 reads CASSYSRLAGDTGELFF. The CDR3 nucleotides are TGTGCCAGCAGTTACTCGAGACTAGCGGGGGACACCGGGGAGCTGTTTTTT. The chain has TRBV6-2 or TRBV6-3 and TRBJ2-2, with 12 nucleotides matching TRBD2. Germline values: CDR1 MNHEY, CDR2 SVGEGT. V was clipped by 0 bases and J by 3 bases; unmatched bases: 2. The CDR3 has 17 residues.

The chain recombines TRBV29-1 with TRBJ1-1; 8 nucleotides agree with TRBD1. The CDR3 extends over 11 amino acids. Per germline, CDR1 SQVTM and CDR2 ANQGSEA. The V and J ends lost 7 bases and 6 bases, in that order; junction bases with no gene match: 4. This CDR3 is CSAGQGAEAFF. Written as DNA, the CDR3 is TGCAGCGCTGGACAGGGAGCTGAAGCTTTCTTT.

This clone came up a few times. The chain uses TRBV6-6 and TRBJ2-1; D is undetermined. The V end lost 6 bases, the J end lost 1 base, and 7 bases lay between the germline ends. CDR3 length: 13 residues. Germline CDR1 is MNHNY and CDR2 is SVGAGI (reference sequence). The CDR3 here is CASSTLSYNEQFF. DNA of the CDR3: TGTGCCAGCAGCACCCTATCCTACAATGAGCAGTTCTTC.

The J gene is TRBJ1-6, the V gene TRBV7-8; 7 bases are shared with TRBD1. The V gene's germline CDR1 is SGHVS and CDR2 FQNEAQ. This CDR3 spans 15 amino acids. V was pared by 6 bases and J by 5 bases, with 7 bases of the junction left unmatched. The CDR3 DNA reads TGTGCCAGCAGTTACCGACAGGGCCATAATTCACCCCTCCACTTT. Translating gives CASSYRQGHNSPLHF.

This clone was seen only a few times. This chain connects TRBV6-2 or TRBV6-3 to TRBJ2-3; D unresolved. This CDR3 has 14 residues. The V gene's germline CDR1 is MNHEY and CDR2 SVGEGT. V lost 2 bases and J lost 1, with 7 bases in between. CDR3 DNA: TGTGCCAGCAGTTACGGGCAGGGCACAGATACGCAGTATTTT. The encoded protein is CASSYGQGTDTQYF.

CDR3: CASSLSGTGDIQYF. DNA for the CDR3: TGCGCCAGCAGCTTATCCGGGACAGGGGACATTCAGTACTTC. V gene TRBV5-1 combines with J gene TRBJ2-4, with TRBD1 matching over 10 bases. Germline V lookup: CDR1 SGHRS, CDR2 YFSETQ. Losses at the gene ends were 2 bases for V and 8 bases for J; bases not matched to a gene: 4. The CDR3 sequence is 14 residues long.

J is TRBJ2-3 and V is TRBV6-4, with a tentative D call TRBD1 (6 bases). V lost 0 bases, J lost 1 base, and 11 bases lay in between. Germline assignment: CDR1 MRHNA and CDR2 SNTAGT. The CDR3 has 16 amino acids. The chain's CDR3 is CASSDSVPGGTDTQYF. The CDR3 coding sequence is TGTGCCAGCAGTGACTCGGTCCCAGGGGGCACAGATACGCAGTATTTT.

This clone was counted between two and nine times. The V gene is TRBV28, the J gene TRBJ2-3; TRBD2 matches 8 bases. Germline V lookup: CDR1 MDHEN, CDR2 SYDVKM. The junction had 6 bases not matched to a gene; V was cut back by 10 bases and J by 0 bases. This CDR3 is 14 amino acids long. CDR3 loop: CANGRGGSTDTQYF. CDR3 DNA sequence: TGTGCCAACGGCCGGGGGGGTAGCACAGATACGCAGTATTTT.

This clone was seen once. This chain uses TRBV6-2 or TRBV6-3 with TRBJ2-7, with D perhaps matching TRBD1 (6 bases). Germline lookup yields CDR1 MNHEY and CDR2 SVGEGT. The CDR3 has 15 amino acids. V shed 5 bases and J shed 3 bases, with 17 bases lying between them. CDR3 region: CASSELRPGDYEQYF. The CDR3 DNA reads TGTGCCAGCAGTGAGTTACGGCCAGGGGACTACGAGCAGTACTTC.

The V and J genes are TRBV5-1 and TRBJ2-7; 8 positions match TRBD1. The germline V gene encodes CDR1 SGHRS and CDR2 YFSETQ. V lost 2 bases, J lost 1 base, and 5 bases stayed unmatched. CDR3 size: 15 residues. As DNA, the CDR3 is TGCGCCAGCAGCTTCGGAACAGGGGGATCCTACGAGCAGTACTTC. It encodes CASSFGTGGSYEQYF.

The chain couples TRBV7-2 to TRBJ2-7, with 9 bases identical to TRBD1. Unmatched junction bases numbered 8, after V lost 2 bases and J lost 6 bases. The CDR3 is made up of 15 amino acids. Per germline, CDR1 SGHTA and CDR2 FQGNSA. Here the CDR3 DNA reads TGTGCCAGCAGCTTACGCCGGGACAGGGCCTCCGAGCAGTACTTC. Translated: CASSLRRDRASEQYF.

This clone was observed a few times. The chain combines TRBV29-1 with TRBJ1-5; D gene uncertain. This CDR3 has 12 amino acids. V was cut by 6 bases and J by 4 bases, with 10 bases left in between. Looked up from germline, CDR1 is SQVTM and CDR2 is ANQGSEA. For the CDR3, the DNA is TGCAGCGTGTCTCAACTTAATCAGCCCCAGCATTTT. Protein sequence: CSVSQLNQPQHF.

The DNA of the CDR3 is TGTGCCAGTAGTCCGGGGACAGGCCAGACCTATGGCTACACCTTC. Protein: CASSPGTGQTYGYTF. V is TRBV19 and J is TRBJ1-2, with TRBD1 matching 8 bases. Trimming cost V 5 bases and J 4 bases; bases outside gene matches: 9. The CDR3 has 15 amino acids. From germline, CDR1 is LNHDA and CDR2 SQIVND (reference sequence).